The TCR beta chain described here comes from a study of shared clonotypes between healthy human individuals. For the study at large: Researchers drew samples from a couple of women and three men aged 18 to 49.

V shed 5 bases and J shed 3 bases, with 11 bases lying between them. The CDR3 length is 13 residues. The germline V gene has CDR1 MNHNY and CDR2 SVGAGI (reference sequence). Details on this clone: Its antigen is not identified.

Regarding the study as a whole: The sampled material consisted only of blood, and tissue repertoires are likely to differ.

Genomic DNA from each subset was divided evenly over several immunoSEQ plates. DNA from unsorted PBMC was sequenced on ten immunoSEQ deep assay plates. Sequencing used immunoSEQ multiplex PCR; TCRdb keeps in-frame clones, though not all of them. The sample lists hundreds of thousands of clones; around 79% were seen once. This sequence originates from a woman between 40 and 50 years old in good health. Some clones in this sample may be carry-over from other donors' samples. This rearrangement joins TRBV6-6 to TRBJ2-7, with D possibly matching TRBD1 (6 bases). Sequenced sample: PBMCs. The CDR3 is CASSQGTDYEQYF. Written as DNA, the CDR3 is TGTGCCAGCAGTCAGGGGACGGACTACGAGCAGTACTTC.